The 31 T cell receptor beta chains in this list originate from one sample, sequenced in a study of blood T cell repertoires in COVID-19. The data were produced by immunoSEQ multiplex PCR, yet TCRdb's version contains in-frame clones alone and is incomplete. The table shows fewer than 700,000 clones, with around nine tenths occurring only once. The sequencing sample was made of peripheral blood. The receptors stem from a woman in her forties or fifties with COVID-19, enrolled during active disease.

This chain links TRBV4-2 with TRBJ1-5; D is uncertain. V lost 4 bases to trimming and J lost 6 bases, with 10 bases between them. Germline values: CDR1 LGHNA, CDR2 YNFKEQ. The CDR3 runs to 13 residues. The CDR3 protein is CASSLAVRQPQHF. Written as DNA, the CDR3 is TGTGCCAGCAGCCTCGCGGTTCGTCAGCCCCAGCATTTT.

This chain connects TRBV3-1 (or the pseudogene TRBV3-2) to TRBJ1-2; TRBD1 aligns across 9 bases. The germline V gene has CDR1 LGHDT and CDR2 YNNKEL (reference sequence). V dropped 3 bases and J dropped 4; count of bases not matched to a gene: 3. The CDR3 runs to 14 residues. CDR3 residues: CASSQGGQGYGYTF. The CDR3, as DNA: TGTGCCAGCAGCCAGGGGGGACAGGGCTATGGCTACACCTTC.

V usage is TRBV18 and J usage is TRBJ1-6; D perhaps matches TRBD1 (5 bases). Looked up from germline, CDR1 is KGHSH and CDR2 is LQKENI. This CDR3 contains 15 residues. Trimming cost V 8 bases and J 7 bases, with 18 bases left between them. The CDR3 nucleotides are TGTGCCAGCACTCCTGGGGGGGTTCAAAATTCACCCCTCCACTTT. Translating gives CASTPGGVQNSPLHF.

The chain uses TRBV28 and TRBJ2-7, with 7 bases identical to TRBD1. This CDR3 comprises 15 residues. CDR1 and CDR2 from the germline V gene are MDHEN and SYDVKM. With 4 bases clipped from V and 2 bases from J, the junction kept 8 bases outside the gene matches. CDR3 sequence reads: CASSSTGTVPYEQYF. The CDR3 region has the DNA TGTGCCAGCAGTTCTACCGGGACAGTACCCTACGAGCAGTACTTC.

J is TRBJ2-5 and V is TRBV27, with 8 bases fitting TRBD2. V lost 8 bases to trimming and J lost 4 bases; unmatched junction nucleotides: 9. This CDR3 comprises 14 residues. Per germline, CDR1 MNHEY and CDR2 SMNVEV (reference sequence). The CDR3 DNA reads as TGTGCCAGCCGTGCCGGGGGGGCCCTAGAGACCCAGTACTTC. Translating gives CASRAGGALETQYF.

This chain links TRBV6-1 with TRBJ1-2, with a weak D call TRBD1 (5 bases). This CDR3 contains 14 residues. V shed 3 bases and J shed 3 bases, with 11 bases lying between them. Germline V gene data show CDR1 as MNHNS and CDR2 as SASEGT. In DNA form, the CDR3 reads TGTGCCAGCAGTGATGGGGGGGTATACTATGGCTACACCTTC. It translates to CASSDGGVYYGYTF.

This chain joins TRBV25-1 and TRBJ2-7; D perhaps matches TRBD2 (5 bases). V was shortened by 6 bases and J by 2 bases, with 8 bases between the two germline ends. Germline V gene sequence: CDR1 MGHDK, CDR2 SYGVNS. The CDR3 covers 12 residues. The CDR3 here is CASSWTPYEQYF. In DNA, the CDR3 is TGTGCCAGCAGCTGGACTCCCTACGAGCAGTACTTC.

The CDR3 loop is CASSYSHANSGNTIYF. The DNA for the CDR3 is TGTGCCAGCAGTTACTCGCACGCGAACTCTGGAAACACCATATATTTT. The V gene is TRBV6-5, the J gene TRBJ1-3; D is unclear. CDR1 MNHEY and CDR2 SVGAGI come from the germline V gene. V was cut by 0 bases and J by 0 bases, with 9 bases left in between. The CDR3 is 16 residues long.

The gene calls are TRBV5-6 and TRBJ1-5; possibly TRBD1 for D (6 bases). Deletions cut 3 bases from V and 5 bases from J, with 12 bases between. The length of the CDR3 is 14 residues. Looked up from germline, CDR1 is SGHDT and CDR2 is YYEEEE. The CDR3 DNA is TGTGCCAGCAGCTCTCGACAGGTAGATCAGCCCCAGCATTTT. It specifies CASSSRQVDQPQHF.

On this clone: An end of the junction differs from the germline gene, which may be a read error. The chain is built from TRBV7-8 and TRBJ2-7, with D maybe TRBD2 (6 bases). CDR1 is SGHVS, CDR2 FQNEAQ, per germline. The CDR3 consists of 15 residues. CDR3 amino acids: CASARGGGVSNEQYF. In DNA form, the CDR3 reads TGTGCCAGCGCTAGAGGCGGAGGGGTCTCCAACGAGCAGTACTTC.

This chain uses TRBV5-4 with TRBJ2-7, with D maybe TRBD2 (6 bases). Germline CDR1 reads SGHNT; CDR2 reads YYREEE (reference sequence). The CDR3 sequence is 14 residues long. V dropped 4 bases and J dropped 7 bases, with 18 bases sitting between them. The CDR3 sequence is CASSPGLSLWEQYF. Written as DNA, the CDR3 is TGTGCCAGCAGCCCGGGACTTTCCCTTTGGGAGCAGTACTTC.

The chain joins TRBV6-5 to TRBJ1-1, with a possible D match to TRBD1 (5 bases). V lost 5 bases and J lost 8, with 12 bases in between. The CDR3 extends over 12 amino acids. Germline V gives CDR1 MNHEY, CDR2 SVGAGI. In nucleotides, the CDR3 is TGTGCCAGCAGTACCCCAGGGCTAGAAGCTTTCTTT. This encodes CASSTPGLEAFF.

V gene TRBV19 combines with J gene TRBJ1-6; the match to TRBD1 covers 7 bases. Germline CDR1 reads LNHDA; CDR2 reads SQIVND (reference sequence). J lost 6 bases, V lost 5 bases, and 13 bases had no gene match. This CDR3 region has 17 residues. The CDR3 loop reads CASSLHRGIGGNSPLHF. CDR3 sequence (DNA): TGTGCCAGTAGTCTGCACAGGGGCATCGGGGGTAATTCACCCCTCCACTTT.

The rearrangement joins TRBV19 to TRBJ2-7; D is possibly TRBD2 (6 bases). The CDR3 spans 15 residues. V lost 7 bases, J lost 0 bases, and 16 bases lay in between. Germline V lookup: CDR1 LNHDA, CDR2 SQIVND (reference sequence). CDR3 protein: CASKAGGIGSYEQYF. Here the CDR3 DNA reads TGTGCCAGTAAAGCCGGGGGTATCGGCTCCTACGAGCAGTACTTC.

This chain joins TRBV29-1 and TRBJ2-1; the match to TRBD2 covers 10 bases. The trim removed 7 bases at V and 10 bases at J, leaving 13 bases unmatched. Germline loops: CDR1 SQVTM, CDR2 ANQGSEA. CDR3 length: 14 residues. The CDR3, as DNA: TGCAGCGCTCGCAGCGGGGGGGCGGCTGGGGAGCAGTTCTTC. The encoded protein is CSARSGGAAGEQFF.

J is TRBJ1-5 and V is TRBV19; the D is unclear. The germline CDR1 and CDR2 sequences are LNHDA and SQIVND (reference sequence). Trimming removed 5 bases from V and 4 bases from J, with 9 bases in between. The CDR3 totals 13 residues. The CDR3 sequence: CASSFFGNQPQHF. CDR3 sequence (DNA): TGTGCCAGTAGTTTTTTCGGGAATCAGCCCCAGCATTTT.

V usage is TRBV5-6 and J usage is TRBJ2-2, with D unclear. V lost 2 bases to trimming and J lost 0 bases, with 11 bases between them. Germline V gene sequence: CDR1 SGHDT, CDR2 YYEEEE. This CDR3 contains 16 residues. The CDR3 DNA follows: TGTGCCAGCAGCTTCCTTAGCCACGCGAACACCGGGGAGCTGTTTTTT. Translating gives CASSFLSHANTGELFF.

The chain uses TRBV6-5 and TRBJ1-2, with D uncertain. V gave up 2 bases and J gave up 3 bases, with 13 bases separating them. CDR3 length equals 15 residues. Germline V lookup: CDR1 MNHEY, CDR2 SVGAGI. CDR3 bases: TGTGCCAGCAGTTACCTTGGAGCTGAATACTATGGCTACACCTTC. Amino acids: CASSYLGAEYYGYTF.

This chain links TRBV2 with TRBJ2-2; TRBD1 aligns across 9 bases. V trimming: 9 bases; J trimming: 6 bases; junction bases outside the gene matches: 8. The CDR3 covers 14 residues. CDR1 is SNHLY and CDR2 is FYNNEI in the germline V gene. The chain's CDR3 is CASTRDRDAGELFF. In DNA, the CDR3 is TGTGCCAGTACCCGGGACAGGGACGCCGGGGAGCTGTTTTTT.

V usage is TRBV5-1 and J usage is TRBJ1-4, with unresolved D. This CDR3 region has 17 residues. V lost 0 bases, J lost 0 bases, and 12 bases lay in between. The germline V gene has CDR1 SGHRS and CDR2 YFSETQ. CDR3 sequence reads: CASSLGRSSATNEKLFF. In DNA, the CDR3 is TGCGCCAGCAGCTTGGGCAGGTCGTCTGCAACTAATGAAAAACTGTTTTTT.

Here the CDR3 reads CASSHPYSSGGKNTGELFF. CDR3 nucleotides: TGCGCCAGCAGCCACCCCTATTCTAGCGGGGGGAAGAACACCGGGGAGCTGTTTTTT. The J gene is TRBJ2-2, the V gene TRBV4-1; TRBD2 aligns across 11 bases. Germline CDR1 reads MGHRA; CDR2 reads YSYEKL. The V and J ends lost 3 bases and 1 base, in that order; junction bases with no gene match: 10. The CDR3 sequence is 19 residues long.

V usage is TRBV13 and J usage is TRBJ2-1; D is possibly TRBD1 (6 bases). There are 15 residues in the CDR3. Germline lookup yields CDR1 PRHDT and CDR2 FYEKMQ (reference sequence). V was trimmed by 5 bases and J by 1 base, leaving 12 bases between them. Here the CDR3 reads CASSPRQVSYNEQFF. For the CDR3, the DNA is TGTGCCAGCAGCCCCCGACAGGTTTCCTACAATGAGCAGTTCTTC.

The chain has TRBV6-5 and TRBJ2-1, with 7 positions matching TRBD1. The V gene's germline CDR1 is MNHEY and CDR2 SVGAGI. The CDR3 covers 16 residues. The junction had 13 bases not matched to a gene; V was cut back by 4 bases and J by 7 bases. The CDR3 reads CASSSPGQTQMNEQFF. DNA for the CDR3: TGTGCCAGCAGTTCCCCGGGACAGACCCAGATGAATGAGCAGTTCTTC.

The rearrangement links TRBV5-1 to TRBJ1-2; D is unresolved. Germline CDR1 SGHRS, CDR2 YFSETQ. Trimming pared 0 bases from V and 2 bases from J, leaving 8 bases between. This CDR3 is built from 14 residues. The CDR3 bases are TGCGCCAGCAGCTTGGGCGACGGGAACTATGGCTACACCTTC. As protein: CASSLGDGNYGYTF.

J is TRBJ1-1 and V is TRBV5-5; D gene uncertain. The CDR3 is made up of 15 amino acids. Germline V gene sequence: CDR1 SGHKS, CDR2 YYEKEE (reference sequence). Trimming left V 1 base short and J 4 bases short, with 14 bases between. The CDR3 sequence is CASSLNNGWSTEAFF. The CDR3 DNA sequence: TGTGCCAGCAGCTTGAATAATGGTTGGAGCACTGAAGCTTTCTTT.

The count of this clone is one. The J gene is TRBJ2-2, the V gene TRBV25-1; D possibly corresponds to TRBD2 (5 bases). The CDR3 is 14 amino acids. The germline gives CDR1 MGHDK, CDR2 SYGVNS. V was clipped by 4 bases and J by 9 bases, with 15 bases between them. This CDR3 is CASSVPSGNRELFF. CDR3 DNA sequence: TGTGCCAGCAGTGTCCCGTCCGGGAATAGGGAGCTGTTTTTT.

The CDR3 is CASTKQGSITEAFF. The CDR3, as DNA: TGTGCCAGCACTAAACAGGGATCGATCACTGAAGCTTTCTTT. The chain employs TRBV2 and TRBJ1-1; perhaps TRBD1 as D (6 bases). The CDR3 sequence is 14 residues long. The germline V gene encodes CDR1 SNHLY and CDR2 FYNNEI. V gave up 7 bases and J gave up 4 bases, with 16 bases separating them.

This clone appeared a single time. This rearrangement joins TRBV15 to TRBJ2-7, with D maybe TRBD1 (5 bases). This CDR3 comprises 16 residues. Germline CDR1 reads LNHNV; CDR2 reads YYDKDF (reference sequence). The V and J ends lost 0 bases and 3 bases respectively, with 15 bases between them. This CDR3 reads CATSRDAWPGNYEQYF. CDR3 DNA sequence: TGTGCCACCAGCAGAGATGCTTGGCCAGGGAACTACGAGCAGTACTTC.

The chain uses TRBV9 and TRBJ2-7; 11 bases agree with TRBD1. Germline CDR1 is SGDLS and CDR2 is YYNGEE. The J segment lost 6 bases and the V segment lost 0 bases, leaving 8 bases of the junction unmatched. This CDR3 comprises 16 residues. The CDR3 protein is CASSVGTGGVFSEQYF. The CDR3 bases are TGTGCCAGCAGCGTAGGGACAGGGGGCGTATTCAGCGAGCAGTACTTC.

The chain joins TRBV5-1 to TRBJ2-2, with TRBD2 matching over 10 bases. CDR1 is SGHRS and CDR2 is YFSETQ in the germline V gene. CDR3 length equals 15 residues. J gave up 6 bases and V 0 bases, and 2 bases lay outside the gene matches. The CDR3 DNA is TGCGCCAGCAGCTTGGGGCTAGCGGGGGCCGGGGAGCTGTTTTTT. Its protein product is CASSLGLAGAGELFF. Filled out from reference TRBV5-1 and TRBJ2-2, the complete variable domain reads KAGVTQTPRYLIKTRGQQVTLSCSPISGHRSVSWYQQTPGQGLQFLFEYFSETQRNKGNFPGRFSGRQFSNSRSEMNVSTLELGDSALYLCASSLGLAGAGELFFGEGSRLTVL.

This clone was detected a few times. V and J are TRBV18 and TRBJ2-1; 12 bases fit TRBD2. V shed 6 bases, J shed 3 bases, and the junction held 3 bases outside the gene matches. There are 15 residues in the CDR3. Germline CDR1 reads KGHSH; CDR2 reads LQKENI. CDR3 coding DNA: TGTGCCAGCTCCGCTAGCGGGGGGGACTACAATGAGCAGTTCTTC. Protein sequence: CASSASGGDYNEQFF.